These 19 T cell receptor delta chains were all obtained from the same sample, sequenced in a study of gamma-delta chains in newborns, infants, children. TCRdb re-processed the reads using CATT. The data hold 6,000 to 6,500 delta-chain clones, with 2.6% observed a single time. Sequenced material: blood. The receptor source for this set is a child who was a newborn, infant or young child, either healthy, febrile or measles-vaccinated (not recorded which).

Remarks on this clone: The junction and the germline gene differ at one end; a read error may be behind it. The gene calls are TRDV2 and TRDJ2; 11 bases are shared with TRDD3. The CDR3 contains 16 residues. Germline CDR1 is GEAIGNYY and CDR2 is EKD. CDR3 nucleotide sequence: TGTGCCTGTGACTCTCTGGGGGATACTTTGGCAGCGCAACTCTTCTTT. Translated: CACDSLGDTLAAQLFF.

This clone was seen a few times. TCRdb lists a protein that is different at residue 12 from the translated DNA; the protein given here uses the DNA translation. The chain carries TRDV2 and TRDJ3, with a tentative D call TRDD3 (6 bases). Germline V gives CDR1 GEAIGNYY, CDR2 EKD. The CDR3 is 18 amino acids. The CDR3 loop reads CACDSTGRISWGTRQMFF. The CDR3, as DNA: TGTGCCTGTGACAGTACTGGCCGGATCTCCTGGGGCACCCGACAGATGTTTTTC.

J is TRDJ3 and V is TRDV2; 11 nucleotides line up with TRDD3. Germline CDR1 and CDR2: GEAIGNYY and EKD. The CDR3 runs to 18 residues. The ends lost 1 base at V and 2 bases at J; junction bases unmatched: 3. The CDR3 sequence is CACDTGGYAAWDTRQMFF. The CDR3 DNA is TGTGCCTGTGACACTGGGGGATACGCGGCCTGGGACACCCGACAGATGTTTTTC.

This clone was seen only a few times. TCRdb's protein does not match the DNA translation at residue 15; the protein provided is translated from the DNA. The chain links TRDV2 to TRDJ1; TRDD3 agrees at 9 bases. The CDR3 sequence is 16 residues long. Germline CDR1 is GEAIGNYY and CDR2 is EKD. This CDR3 reads CACDSLLLGDTDKLTF. CDR3 nucleotide sequence: TGTGCCTGTGACTCCCTCTTACTGGGGGACACCGATAAACTCACCTTT.

Judged by abundance, this clone is medium-sized. This CDR3 is also generated by other DNA sequences in the sample. The genes are TRDV2 and TRDJ3; the match to TRDD3 covers 8 bases. V was clipped by 1 base and J by 0 bases; unmatched bases: 4. Germline assignment: CDR1 GEAIGNYY and CDR2 EKD. This CDR3 is 18 amino acids long. CDR3 DNA: TGTGCCTGTGACACTGGGGGATTCAGCTCCTGGGACACCCGACAGATGTTTTTC. Translation gives CACDTGGFSSWDTRQMFF.

Within the sample, this clone is medium-sized. The genes are TRDV2 and TRDJ3, with 11 bases matching TRDD3. The CDR3 has 18 amino acids. Germline V gene data show CDR1 as GEAIGNYY and CDR2 as EKD. The V and J ends lost 2 bases and 0 bases, in that order; junction bases with no gene match: 2. The CDR3 coding sequence is TGTGCCTGTGACATACTGGGGGATAACTCCTGGGACACCCGACAGATGTTTTTC. Translating it yields CACDILGDNSWDTRQMFF.

This clone was recorded a few times. A much larger clone sits a single nucleotide away, making a read error possible. The same CDR3 can be traced to other DNA sequences in this sample. The CDR3 spells CACDILGDDSWDTRQMFF. CDR3 nucleotides: TGTGCCTGTGACATACTGGGGGACGACTCCTGGGATACCCGACAGATGTTTTTC. The chain joins TRDV2 to TRDJ3; 9 bases agree with TRDD3. The CDR3 runs 18 residues. Germline CDR1 and CDR2: GEAIGNYY and EKD.

This clone turned up a few times. The translated DNA and TCRdb's protein are not identical at residue 4; the protein here was translated from the DNA. J is TRDJ3 and V is TRDV2; 9 bases match TRDD3. Germline CDR1 is GEAIGNYY and CDR2 is EKD. The CDR3 is 18 residues long. After removal of 5 bases from V and 0 bases from J, the junction contained 7 bases not matched to a gene. This CDR3 is CACGTLGDRSWDTRQMFF. The CDR3 bases are TGTGCCTGTGGCACGCTGGGGGATCGCTCCTGGGACACCCGACAGATGTTTTTC.

This clone was seen once. The gene calls are TRDV2 and TRDJ1, with 9 bases matching TRDD3. Since TCRdb gives no J gene, matching the DNA to germline was used here to assign it. The germline V gene has CDR1 GEAIGNYY and CDR2 EKD. The CDR3 contains 14 residues. V was pared by 3 bases and J by 8 bases, with 9 bases of the junction left unmatched. CDR3 residues: CACDLLGDKGKLIF. DNA for the CDR3: TGTGCCTGTGACTTACTGGGGGACAAGGGGAAACTCATCTTT.

By proportion, this clone is medium-sized (0.01 to 0.1%). The rearrangement uses TRDV2 and TRDJ2; TRDD3 matches 7 bases. After removal of 3 bases from V and 1 base from J, the junction contained 7 bases not matched to a gene. There are 16 residues in the CDR3. Germline values: CDR1 GEAIGNYY, CDR2 EKD. CDR3 nucleotides: TGTGCCTGTGACTCCCTGGGGGGCCTTTTGACAGCACAACTCTTCTTT. Encoded protein: CACDSLGGLLTAQLFF.

This clone has a handful of counts. A far bigger clonotype differs at one base, so this is likely a read error. This specimen includes other DNA sequences encoding the same CDR3. The CDR3: CACDILGDNSLTAQLFF. As DNA, the CDR3 is TGTGCCTGTGACATACTGGGGGATAATTCGCTGACAGCACAACTCTTCTTT. The gene calls are TRDV2 and TRDJ2, with 11 bases that match TRDD3. The CDR3 extends over 17 amino acids. Germline lookup yields CDR1 GEAIGNYY and CDR2 EKD. J gave up 3 bases and V 2 bases, and 7 bases lay outside the gene matches.

About this clone itself: This likely traces to a read error, being one base from a far larger clone. The gene calls are TRDV2 and TRDJ3; TRDD3 matches 12 bases. There are 18 residues in the CDR3. CDR1 and CDR2 from the germline V gene are GEAIGNYY and EKD. CDR3: CACDTVLGDTWDTRQTFF. CDR3 in DNA: TGTGCCTGTGACACCGTACTGGGGGATACCTGGGACACCCGACAGACGTTTTTC.

The chain joins TRDV2 to TRDJ1; the D gene is possibly TRDD2 (5 bases). Germline V gene sequence: CDR1 GEAIGNYY, CDR2 EKD. The ends were cut back, 4 bases at V and 0 bases at J, with 14 bases in the middle. This CDR3 spans 15 amino acids. CDR3 sequence: CACDSLRDYTDKLIF. In DNA form, the CDR3 reads TGTGCCTGTGATTCCTTGAGGGACTACACCGATAAACTCATCTTT.

This clone turned up a few times. TCRdb records a much larger clone's protein for this DNA, with a difference at residue 6 that likely arises from a read error; the protein given is the translation of the DNA. V is TRDV2 and J is TRDJ3; D gene unclear. Trimming left V 0 bases short and J 0 bases short, with 8 bases between. The germline V gene encodes CDR1 GEAIGNYY and CDR2 EKD. The CDR3 consists of 17 residues. The CDR3 sequence: CACDTCGSSWDTRQMFF. CDR3 nucleotides: TGTGCCTGTGACACCTGTGGGAGCTCCTGGGACACCCGACAGATGTTTTTC.

The chain has TRDV2 and TRDJ3, with 10 bases matching TRDD3. CDR1 and CDR2 from the germline V gene are GEAIGNYY and EKD. The CDR3 spans 17 residues. Unmatched junction bases numbered 4, after V lost 2 bases and J lost 4 bases. The CDR3 region has the DNA TGTGCCTGTGACAACGTACTGGGGGATTGGGACACCCGACAGATGTTTTTC. This encodes CACDNVLGDWDTRQMFF.

With regard to this clone: One base away lies a much larger clone, so this may be a sequencing read error. This rearrangement joins TRDV2 to TRDJ3; 7 bases map to TRDD3. The CDR3 length is 18 residues. Germline V lookup: CDR1 GEAIGNYY, CDR2 EKD. The trim removed 2 bases at V and 2 bases at J, leaving 8 bases unmatched. CDR3 nucleotides: TGTGCCTGTGACAGTACTGGGGCAAGCCCCTGGGACACCCGACAGATGTTTTTC. This sequence encodes CACDSTGASPWDTRQMFF.

The V gene is listed as TRDV2; no J gene was called; TRDD3, the D gene given by the table, was not confirmed from the DNA. CDR1 is GEAIGNYY and CDR2 is EKD in the germline V gene. The CDR3 spans 21 residues. Written as DNA, the CDR3 is TGTGCCTGTGACAATTTAACTGGGGGATACACCAGCTCCTGGGACACCCGGCAAATGTTTTTC. Translating it yields CACDNLTGGYTSSWDTRQMFF.

The table lists this clone with a few counts. A much larger clonotype is one base distant, so this may be a read error. Different DNA sequences within this sample yield the same CDR3. V gene TRDV2 combines with J gene TRDJ2, with 11 bases lining up with TRDD3. This CDR3 is 16 amino acids long. From germline, CDR1 is GEAIGNYY and CDR2 EKD. CDR3 amino acids: CACDKLGDTLTAQLFF. The CDR3 nucleotides read TGTGCATGTGACAAACTGGGGGATACTTTGACAGCACAACTCTTCTTT.

By frequency in the sample, this clone is medium-sized (0.01 to 0.1%). The chain is built from TRDV2 and TRDJ3; the D is unclear. Per germline, CDR1 GEAIGNYY and CDR2 EKD. Trimming shortened V by 3 bases and J by 0 bases, and 11 bases separated the two germline ends. The CDR3 spans 17 residues. CDR3 residues: CACDSPASSWDTRQMFF. The CDR3 coding sequence is TGTGCCTGTGACTCACCGGCCAGCTCCTGGGACACCCGACAGATGTTTTTC.